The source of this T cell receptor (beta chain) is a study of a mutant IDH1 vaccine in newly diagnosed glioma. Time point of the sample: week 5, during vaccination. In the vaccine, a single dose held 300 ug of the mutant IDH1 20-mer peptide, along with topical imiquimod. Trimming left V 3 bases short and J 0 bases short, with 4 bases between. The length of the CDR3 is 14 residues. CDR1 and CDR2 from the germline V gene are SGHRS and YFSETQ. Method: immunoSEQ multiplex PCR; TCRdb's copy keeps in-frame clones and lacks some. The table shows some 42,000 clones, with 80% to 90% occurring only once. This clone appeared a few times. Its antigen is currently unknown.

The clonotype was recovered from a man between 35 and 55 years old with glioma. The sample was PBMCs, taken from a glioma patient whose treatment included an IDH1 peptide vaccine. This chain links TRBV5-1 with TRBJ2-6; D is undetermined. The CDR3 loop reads CASSSNSGANVLTF. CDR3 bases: TGCGCCAGCAGCTCGAACTCTGGGGCCAACGTCCTGACTTTC.